Sequencing of this T cell receptor beta chain was carried out in a study of T cells in Graves' hyperthyroidism and ophthalmopathy. Study as a whole: Blood from the periphery was taken at initial diagnosis, before any treatment. Regarding the study as a whole: Most clonotypes expanded in the thyroid (above 0.001) were also present in blood.

TCR beta CDR3 region amplification was performed from RNA transcripts. Using the HTBI primer set, a first-round RT-PCR was run on the TCR CDR3. A single record per CDR3 protein comes from TCRdb applying MiXCR to the multiplex PCR reads. The table shows some 720,000 distinct CDR3 sequences, with about 16% occurring only once. On this clonotype: Its antigen remains unidentified.

Trimming shortened V by 0 bases and J by 1 base, and 13 bases separated the two germline ends. CDR1 is LGHNA and CDR2 is YSLEER in the germline V gene. This CDR3 has 16 amino acids. The patients, who ranged from 18 to 65 in age, presented with newly diagnosed hyperthyroidism lasting under 2 months. About 10 ml of fresh peripheral blood supplied the PBMCs. Input material: blood. V and J are TRBV4-3 and TRBJ2-7; no definite D call. This sequence was found in a man aged 18 to 35 with Graves' hyperthyroidism. The CDR3 region has the DNA TGCGCCAGCAGCCAAGATCTGTCGTACATATCCTACGAGCAGTACTTC. It is translated as CASSQDLSYISYEQYF.